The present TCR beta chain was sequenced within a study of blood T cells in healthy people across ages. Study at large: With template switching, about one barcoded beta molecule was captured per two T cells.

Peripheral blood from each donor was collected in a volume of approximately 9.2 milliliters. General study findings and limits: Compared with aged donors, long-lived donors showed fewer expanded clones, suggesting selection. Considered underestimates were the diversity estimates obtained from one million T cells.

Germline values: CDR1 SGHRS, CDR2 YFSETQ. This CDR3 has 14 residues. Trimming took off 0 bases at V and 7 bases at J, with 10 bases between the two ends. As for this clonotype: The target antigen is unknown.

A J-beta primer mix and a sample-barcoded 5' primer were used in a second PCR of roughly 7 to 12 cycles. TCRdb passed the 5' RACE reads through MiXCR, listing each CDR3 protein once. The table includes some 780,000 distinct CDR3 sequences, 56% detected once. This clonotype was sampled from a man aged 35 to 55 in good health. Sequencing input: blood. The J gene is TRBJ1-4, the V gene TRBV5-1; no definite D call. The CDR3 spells CASSLVGVSEKLFF. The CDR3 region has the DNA TGCGCCAGCAGCTTGGTCGGAGTGTCTGAAAAACTGTTTTTT.